This T cell receptor beta chain was retrieved from a study of cytomegalovirus exposure and HLA in healthy donors. The germline CDR1 and CDR2 sequences are MNHEY and SVGAGI. This CDR3 has 14 amino acids. V was pared by 6 bases and J by 4 bases, with 14 bases between. With 60 Vbeta and 13 Jbeta primers, the PCR was carried out. Profiling relied on immunoSEQ multiplex PCR, and the TCRdb table lists in-frame clones only, not all of them. The repertoire holds 100,000 to 150,000 clones, with 75% to 85% as singletons. On this clone itself: Its antigen is undetermined.

Study observations and caveats: A few of the chains that were CMV-associated were confirmed in vitro to be specific for CMV antigens. A later analysis showed TCR association rates differing by HLA locus, peaking at DRB1 and lowest at HLA-C. TRBV6-2, TRBV6-3 and some other V segments were excluded as indistinguishable. For cytomegalovirus status, the classifier reportedly gave diagnoses with high specificity and sensitivity.

This clonotype was obtained from a middle-aged woman in good health and CMV-seropositive. V is TRBV6-5 and J is TRBJ2-3; perhaps TRBD1 as D (6 bases). Material: PBMCs. The CDR3 region has the DNA TGTGCCAGCAGCGTGACAGGTATCGCAGATACGCAGTATTTT. Protein: CASSVTGIADTQYF.